In this sample, the clone carrying this T cell receptor beta chain turned up many times. The entry originates in a study of early T cells in non-severe SARS-CoV-2 infection. TCRdb processed the 5' RACE reads anew with MiXCR; each CDR3 protein has one entry. This sample carries under 90,000 distinct CDR3 sequences, about 14% of them seen once, and the ten largest clones take under 6.5%. The CDR3 has 16 amino acids. J was trimmed by 2 bases and V by 3 bases; bases with no gene match: 4. The rearrangement uses TRBV12-3 or TRBV12-4 and TRBJ2-1; 10 bases match TRBD1. The origin of this receptor is an adult who was a healthcare worker with PCR-confirmed SARS-CoV-2 infection or an uninfected control (not recorded which). Sequencing was done on a sample of whole blood. CDR3 in amino acids: CASSFGTGATYNEQFF. The DNA for the CDR3 is TGTGCCAGCAGTTTCGGGACAGGGGCGACCTACAATGAGCAGTTCTTC.